This T cell receptor beta chain was observed in a study of regulatory T cells in long-lasting Graves disease. Notes on the study in general: Persistent cases favored TRBV28, TRBJ1-2 and TRBJ2-5.

This clonotype was observed many times. Its antigen is unidentified. Time point: newly diagnosed GD, antithyroid drugs for less than 3 months. PBMC RNA served as the TCR library source. Combining iRepertoire HTBI primers with Arm-PCR of CDR3 regions, the authors built TCR beta libraries. TCRdb reanalysed the multiplex PCR reads using MiXCR and keeps one entry per CDR3 protein. The sample records over 300,000 distinct CDR3 sequences, about 14% being singletons. Trimming pared 1 base from V and 8 bases from J, leaving 5 bases between. Germline-derived CDR1 and CDR2 are GTSNPN and SVGIG (reference sequence). The CDR3 covers 10 residues.

Specimen: peripheral blood mononuclear cells (PBMCs), collected at new diagnosis, from a patient treated with antithyroid drugs. The chain joins TRBV30 to TRBJ1-2; D unresolved. This sequence was found in a female donor with Graves disease. CDR3 nucleotide sequence: TGTGCCTGGAGTGGATACGGCTACACCTTC. Translating gives CAWSGYGYTF.